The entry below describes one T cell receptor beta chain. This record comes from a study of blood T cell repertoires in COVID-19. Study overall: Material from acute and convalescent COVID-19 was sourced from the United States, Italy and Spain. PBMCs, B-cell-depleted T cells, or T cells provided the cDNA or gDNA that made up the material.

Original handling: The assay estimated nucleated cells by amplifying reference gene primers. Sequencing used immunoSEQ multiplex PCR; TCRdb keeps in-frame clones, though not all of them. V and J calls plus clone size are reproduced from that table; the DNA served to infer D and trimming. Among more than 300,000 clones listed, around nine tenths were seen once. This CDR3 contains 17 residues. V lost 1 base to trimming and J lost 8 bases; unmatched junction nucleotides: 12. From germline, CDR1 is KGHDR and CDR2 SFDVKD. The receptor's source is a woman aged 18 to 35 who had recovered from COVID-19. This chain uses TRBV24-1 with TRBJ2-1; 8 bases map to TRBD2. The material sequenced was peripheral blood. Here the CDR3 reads CATSDFSGTSVVYEQFF. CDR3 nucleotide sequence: TGTGCCACCAGTGATTTCTCGGGGACTAGTGTCGTCTATGAGCAGTTCTTC.